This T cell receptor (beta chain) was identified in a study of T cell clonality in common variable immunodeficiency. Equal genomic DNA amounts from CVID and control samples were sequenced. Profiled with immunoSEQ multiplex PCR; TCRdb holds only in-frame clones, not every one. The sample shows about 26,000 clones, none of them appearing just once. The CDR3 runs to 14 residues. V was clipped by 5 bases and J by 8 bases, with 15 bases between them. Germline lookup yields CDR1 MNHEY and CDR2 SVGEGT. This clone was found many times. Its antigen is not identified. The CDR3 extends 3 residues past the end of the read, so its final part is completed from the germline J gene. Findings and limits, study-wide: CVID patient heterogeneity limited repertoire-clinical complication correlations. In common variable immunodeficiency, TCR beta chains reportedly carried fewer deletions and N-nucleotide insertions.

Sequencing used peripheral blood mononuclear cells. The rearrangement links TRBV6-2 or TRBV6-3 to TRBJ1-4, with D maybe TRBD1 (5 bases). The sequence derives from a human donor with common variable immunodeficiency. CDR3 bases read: TGTGCCAGCAGTCAGGAAGGGTGGGGCGAAAAA. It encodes CASSQEGWGEK. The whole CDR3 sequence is CASSQEGWGEKLFF.